The sequence of this TCR beta chain was determined in a study of T cell responses to AZD1222 COVID-19 vaccine. The CDR3 is 13 amino acids. V dropped 3 bases and J dropped 1 base, with 7 bases sitting between them. Germline values: CDR1 SNHLY, CDR2 FYNNEI. Some clones are missing from TCRdb's copy, which holds only in-frame ones; the method was immunoSEQ multiplex PCR. The sample has about 90,000 clones; 85% are singletons. The sequences come from peripheral blood, collected 28 days after the second AZD1222 dose. This sequence joins TRBV2 and TRBJ2-7, with D hard to call. The origin of this receptor is an adult who received the AZD1222 COVID-19 vaccine. CDR3 sequence (DNA): TGTGCCAGCAGTGATCTGGATTCCTACGAGCAGTACTTC. Its protein is CASSDLDSYEQYF. Full variable domain (rest looked up from reference TRBV2 and TRBJ2-7): EPEVTQTPSHQVTQMGQEVILRCVPISNHLYFYWYRQILGQKVEFLVSFYNNEISEKSEIFDDQFSVERPDGSNFTLKIRSTKLEDSAMYFCASSDLDSYEQYFGPGTRLTVT.